The present T cell receptor (beta chain) was sequenced within a study of CD8+ T cells in alopecia areata. About the research overall: Tofacitinib ran 6 to 18 months, followed by 6 months off drug.

Study-wide results and limits: Many expanded lesional clones persisted in scalp and blood during tofacitinib. Scalp clonality decreased significantly with tofacitinib, and so did expanded CD8+ clones among the top 100.

This clone has only a few counts. Its antigen is as yet unknown. As to treatment: oral pan-JAK inhibitor, 5-10 mg twice daily. Trimming stripped 6 bases from V and 0 bases from J, with 15 bases between. This CDR3 has 16 residues. The germline V gene has CDR1 SNHLY and CDR2 FYNNEI. As the sequencing template, cDNA was produced by extracting RNA and reverse transcribing it. Some clones are missing from TCRdb's copy, which holds only in-frame ones; the method was immunoSEQ multiplex PCR. The sample comprises 150,000 or so clones, roughly 58% of which are singletons, and 16% rests with the top ten. V usage is TRBV2 and J usage is TRBJ2-4; a weak D match, TRBD1 (6 bases). The sequences come from CD4+ T cells sorted from blood, collected at approximately week 60, from a patient treated with tofacitinib. The sequence derives from a human donor with alopecia areata. The CDR3, as DNA: TGTGCCAGCAGAGACGGGACATCTATAGCCAAAAACATTCAGTACTTC. Amino acids: CASRDGTSIAKNIQYF.